This TCR beta chain derives from a study of T cell responses to AZD1222 COVID-19 vaccine. Broader study findings: A mostly white British donor set with more females was recruited, and clonal diversity was possibly underestimated. Breadth and depth of Spike-specific TCRs rose after two AZD1222 doses.

Details on this clone: No antigen is known for it.

Measured with immunoSEQ multiplex PCR; TCRdb has only the in-frame clones, and not every one. The sample shows some 130,000 clones, approximately 92% of them seen only once. V lost 5 bases to trimming and J lost 6 bases; unmatched junction nucleotides: 11. CDR3 size: 16 residues. Germline-derived CDR1 and CDR2 are MNHNS and SASEGT. V and J are TRBV6-1 and TRBJ1-5; 9 positions match TRBD1. The TCR was taken from an adult who received the AZD1222 COVID-19 vaccine. The sample here was peripheral blood, taken 28 days after the second AZD1222 dose. DNA of the CDR3: TGTGCCAGCAGTAAAGTCATGGGACAGGGAGCTCAGCCCCAGCATTTT. This encodes CASSKVMGQGAQPQHF.